Presented here are 22 T cell receptor beta chains from one specimen sequenced in a study of CD8 T cells in ankylosing spondylitis (dated by TCRdb to about 2017). To prepare the library, 5' RACE was applied. The data were produced on an Illumina HiSeq 2500. TCRdb reanalyzed the raw reads on its own, using fastp at Q25 for trimming and MiXCR for clone calling, and kept in-frame beta chains. Entries that share a CDR3 protein sequence are merged under the most common genes and DNA. In this sample the table shows under 170,000 distinct CDR3 sequences, around 42% of which occur a single time. 13% to 15% of the sample is in the top ten clones. Material for sequencing was synovial fluid, either unsorted or a sorted T cell fraction (not recorded which). These receptors were obtained from a male donor with ankylosing spondylitis.

This clonotype was picked up a small number of times. CDR3 loop: CASSLRGGWEKLFF. CDR3 nucleotide sequence: TGTGCCAGCAGCCTGCGGGGGGGTTGGGAAAAACTGTTTTTT. The genes are TRBV3-1 and TRBJ1-4, with D perhaps matching TRBD1 (5 bases). This CDR3 has 14 amino acids. Trimming took 4 bases from V and 8 from J, leaving 14 bases between them. Germline CDR1 reads LGHDT; CDR2 reads YNNKEL (reference sequence).

This clonotype has just a few counts. The chain uses TRBV5-1 and TRBJ2-3, with a tentative D call TRBD2 (6 bases). In germline, CDR1 is SGHRS, CDR2 YFSETQ. The CDR3 is made up of 14 amino acids. V was trimmed by 7 bases and J by 7 bases, leaving 19 bases between them. CDR3 loop: CASSGTWGRNTQYF. The CDR3 DNA follows: TGCGCCAGCTCTGGGACCTGGGGGAGGAATACGCAGTATTTT.

This clonotype appeared a few times. This rearrangement joins TRBV4-1 to TRBJ2-7, with 8 nucleotides matching TRBD2. V lost 1 base, J lost 3 bases, and 5 bases stayed unmatched. The CDR3 covers 15 residues. The germline CDR1 and CDR2 sequences are MGHRA and YSYEKL. In nucleotides, the CDR3 is TGCGCCAGCAGCCAAGGGAGCGGGGGAGTCTACGAGCAGTACTTC. Its protein is CASSQGSGGVYEQYF.

The gene calls are TRBV6-1 and TRBJ1-6; 10 bases agree with TRBD1. Germline V gene sequence: CDR1 MNHNS, CDR2 SASEGT. Trimming cost V 4 bases and J 4 bases; bases outside gene matches: 10. The CDR3 is 18 amino acids. CDR3 protein: CASSAPTGTGDYNSPLHF. The CDR3 DNA is TGTGCCAGCAGTGCCCCCACCGGGACAGGGGATTATAATTCACCCCTCCACTTT.

The rearrangement links TRBV30 to TRBJ2-7; D possibly uses TRBD1 or TRBD2 (5 bases each). The CDR3 runs to 16 residues. CDR1 GTSNPN and CDR2 SVGIG come from the germline V gene (reference sequence). Trimming took off 1 base at V and 4 bases at J, with 20 bases between the two ends. CDR3 bases: TGTGCCTGGAGTGCCCGGTGGGACCTGTTTTGGTACGAGCAGTACTTC. Residues: CAWSARWDLFWYEQYF.

This clonotype was seen more than once but under ten times. This chain connects TRBV12-3 or TRBV12-4 to TRBJ1-2; 7 bases are shared with TRBD1. The CDR3 runs to 12 residues. Unmatched junction bases numbered 5, after V lost 5 bases and J lost 8 bases. CDR3 sequence (DNA): TGTGCCAGCAGTGCCGGACAGGACGGCTACACCTTC. This translates into CASSAGQDGYTF.

The chain recombines TRBV20-1 with TRBJ1-4; the D is unclear. The germline gives CDR1 DFQATT, CDR2 SNEGSKA (reference sequence). The CDR3 length is 19 residues. V was trimmed by 3 bases and J by 5 bases, leaving 28 bases between them. The CDR3 loop reads CSARAWVRIPTFTNEKLFF. The CDR3 bases are TGCAGTGCTAGGGCCTGGGTCCGCATACCCACTTTCACCAATGAAAAACTGTTTTTT.

The chain employs TRBV7-9 and TRBJ1-6; no firm D call. Germline V lookup: CDR1 SEHNR, CDR2 FQNEAQ (reference sequence). V was trimmed by 7 bases and J by 9 bases, leaving 22 bases between them. The CDR3 is 16 amino acids. The CDR3: CASIKGSSGVSSPLHF. CDR3 nucleotides: TGTGCCAGCATCAAAGGAAGTTCGGGTGTTTCTTCACCCCTCCACTTT.

For the CDR3, the DNA is TGTGCCAGCAGTGTTTCAGCGAGCACAGATACGCAGTATTTT. This encodes CASSVSASTDTQYF. This chain joins TRBV27 and TRBJ2-3, with no clear D. This CDR3 is 14 amino acids long. With 5 bases removed from V and 0 bases from J, the gap between germline ends came to 9 bases. CDR1 and CDR2 (germline): MNHEY, SMNVEV (reference sequence).

The chain combines TRBV12-3 or TRBV12-4 with TRBJ2-5; 13 bases agree with TRBD2. The CDR3 runs to 16 residues. The J segment lost 2 bases and the V segment lost 6 bases, leaving 6 bases of the junction unmatched. This CDR3 reads CASRRTSGGVQETQYF. Written as DNA, the CDR3 is TGTGCCAGCAGGAGGACTAGCGGGGGTGTACAAGAGACCCAGTACTTC.

The sample holds a few counts of this clonotype. The chain combines TRBV7-9 with TRBJ1-4; a possible D gene is TRBD1 (5 bases). Germline V lookup: CDR1 SEHNR, CDR2 FQNEAQ (reference sequence). V was cut by 5 bases and J by 0 bases, with 13 bases left in between. CDR3 size: 16 residues. The CDR3 loop is CASSKRLGATNEKLFF. Here the CDR3 DNA reads TGTGCCAGCAGCAAACGGTTGGGGGCAACTAATGAAAAACTGTTTTTT.

J is TRBJ2-1 and V is TRBV12-3 or TRBV12-4, with D perhaps being TRBD1 or TRBD2 (5 bases each). Trimming took off 4 bases at V and 2 bases at J, with 15 bases between the two ends. CDR3 size: 16 residues. CDR3 amino acids: CASSSQLVGAYNEQFF. The CDR3 DNA follows: TGTGCCAGCAGTTCCCAACTAGTGGGGGCCTACAATGAGCAGTTCTTC.

The chain couples TRBV3-1 to TRBJ2-3, with D maybe TRBD2 (6 bases). The CDR3 has 16 amino acids. Trimming removed 4 bases at V and 0 bases at J, with 14 bases between. Germline CDR1 and CDR2: LGHDT and YNNKEL (reference sequence). CDR3 sequence reads: CASSPMFSGSTDTQYF. Here the CDR3 DNA reads TGTGCCAGCAGCCCAATGTTTAGCGGAAGCACAGATACGCAGTATTTT.

The gene calls are TRBV5-1 and TRBJ1-1; D is unclear. The V and J ends lost 4 bases and 10 bases respectively, with 17 bases between them. Germline V CDR1 and CDR2: SGHRS, YFSETQ. The CDR3 contains 13 residues. CDR3 in DNA: TGCGCCAGCAGCACAAGATCGAAAGGAAGAGCTTTCTTT. It translates to CASSTRSKGRAFF. The full variable domain, with the rest looked up from reference TRBV5-1 and TRBJ1-1, is KAGVTQTPRYLIKTRGQQVTLSCSPISGHRSVSWYQQTPGQGLQFLFEYFSETQRNKGNFPGRFSGRQFSNSRSEMNVSTLELGDSALYLCASSTRSKGRAFFGQGTRLTVV.

The chain is built from TRBV7-6 and TRBJ2-5; D may be TRBD1 (6 bases). CDR1 is SGHVS, CDR2 FNYEAQ, per germline. Trimming removed 1 base from V and 1 base from J, with 16 bases in between. The CDR3 covers 17 residues. The CDR3 protein is CASSLVWGLKFQETQYF. The CDR3, as DNA: TGTGCCAGCAGCTTAGTCTGGGGGCTAAAATTCCAAGAGACCCAGTACTTC. Supplemented by reference TRBV7-6 and TRBJ2-5, the full variable domain reads GAGVSQSPRYKVTKRGQDVALRCDPISGHVSLYWYRQALGQGPEFLTYFNYEAQQDKSGLPNDRFSAERPEGSISTLTIQRTEQRDSAMYRCASSLVWGLKFQETQYFGPGTRLLVL.

This chain connects TRBV4-3 to TRBJ1-2; no definite D call. The length of the CDR3 is 15 residues. Trimming shortened V by 7 bases and J by 5 bases, and 20 bases separated the two germline ends. The germline CDR1 and CDR2 sequences are LGHNA and YSLEER. The CDR3 DNA follows: TGCGCCAGCAACCCAGCCGAACCCTTGGGGTATGGCTACACCTTC. It yields the protein CASNPAEPLGYGYTF.

This chain connects TRBV5-6 to TRBJ2-1; D unresolved. CDR1 and CDR2 (germline): SGHDT, YYEEEE. CDR3 length: 14 residues. Trimming shortened V by 2 bases and J by 0 bases, and 6 bases separated the two germline ends. CDR3 bases: TGTGCCAGCAGCTTCCGGACCTCCTACAATGAGCAGTTCTTC. It encodes CASSFRTSYNEQFF.

The V call is TRBV19, the J call TRBJ2-7, with D tentatively TRBD1 (6 bases). This CDR3 has 13 residues. The V end was cut by 5 bases, the J end by 3 bases, with 11 bases between. CDR1 is LNHDA and CDR2 is SQIVND in the germline V gene (reference sequence). CDR3 residues: CASSLDSNYEQYF. As DNA, the CDR3 is TGTGCCAGTAGTTTGGACAGTAACTACGAGCAGTACTTC. Together with reference TRBV19 and TRBJ2-7, the CDR3 gives the full variable domain: DGGITQSPKYLFRKEGQNVTLSCEQNLNHDAMYWYRQDPGQGLRLIYYSQIVNDFQKGDIAEGYSVSREKKESFPLTVTSAQKNPTAFYLCASSLDSNYEQYFGPGTRLTVT.

This clonotype occurred a few times. The chain links TRBV9 to TRBJ2-1; TRBD1 aligns across 11 bases. Losses at the gene ends were 0 bases for V and 2 bases for J; bases not matched to a gene: 10. CDR3 length: 19 amino acids. Germline V gives CDR1 SGDLS, CDR2 YYNGEE. CDR3 region: CASSVAPRDRGRTYNEQFF. CDR3 nucleotides: TGTGCCAGCAGCGTAGCTCCTCGGGACAGGGGGAGGACCTACAATGAGCAGTTCTTC.

This clonotype was detected a few times. The rearrangement uses TRBV29-1 and TRBJ2-7, with 7 positions matching TRBD2. This CDR3 spans 14 amino acids. The germline CDR1 and CDR2 sequences are SQVTM and ANQGSEA. Unmatched junction bases numbered 10, after V lost 6 bases and J lost 2 bases. In DNA, the CDR3 is TGCAGCGTCGCCCCAGCGGGAATCCCCTACGAGCAGTACTTC. It specifies CSVAPAGIPYEQYF.

There are a few counts of this clonotype. The chain combines TRBV4-1 with TRBJ2-1; D may be TRBD1 (6 bases). This CDR3 is built from 14 residues. Looked up from germline, CDR1 is MGHRA and CDR2 is YSYEKL. The V gene lost 4 bases and the J gene lost 12 bases, with 19 bases spanning the gap. CDR3 in DNA: TGCGCCAGCAGCCCCCTCCTTGCGACAGGACTGCAGTTCTTC. Protein: CASSPLLATGLQFF.

In its sample, this clonotype was seen once. This chain joins TRBV7-8 and TRBJ1-2; D is ambiguous. Germline CDR1 SGHVS, CDR2 FQNEAQ. This CDR3 has 16 residues. Deletions cut 0 bases from V and 8 bases from J, with 19 bases between. CDR3: CASSLARTVPVGGYTF. CDR3 bases: TGTGCCAGCAGCTTAGCAAGGACGGTTCCGGTCGGGGGCTACACCTTC.